These 22 T cell receptor beta chains came from one sample sequenced in a study of T cell responses to AZD1222 COVID-19 vaccine. The assay was immunoSEQ multiplex PCR, and TCRdb's table has in-frame clones only and misses some. Of 80,000 to 100,000 clones listed, 85% to 90% were seen once; the top ten hold about 7.8%. This specimen consisted of peripheral blood, obtained on day 0 of AZD1222 vaccination. These receptors were collected from an adult in good health.

The chain couples TRBV18 to TRBJ2-3; 9 nucleotides agree with TRBD2. The CDR3 length is 16 residues. CDR1 and CDR2 (germline): KGHSH, LQKENI. With 3 bases clipped from V and 0 bases from J, the junction kept 4 bases outside the gene matches. The CDR3: CASSPFSGGSTDTQYF. CDR3 coding DNA: TGTGCCAGCTCACCCTTTAGCGGGGGAAGCACAGATACGCAGTATTTT. The whole variable domain, filled in from reference TRBV18 and TRBJ2-3, reads NAGVMQNPRHLVRRRGQEARLRCSPMKGHSHVYWYRQLPEEGLKFMVYLQKENIIDESGMPKERFSAEFPKEGPSILRIQQVVRGDSAAYFCASSPFSGGSTDTQYFGPGTRLTVL.

This clone showed up just a few times. The J gene is TRBJ1-1, the V gene TRBV9, with D unclear. The germline CDR1 and CDR2 sequences are SGDLS and YYNGEE. The CDR3 totals 13 residues. Trimming took off 9 bases at V and 0 bases at J, with 12 bases between the two ends. As DNA, the CDR3 is TGTGCCACCAGAGAGGGAATGAACACTGAAGCTTTCTTT. Its protein product is CATREGMNTEAFF.

The J gene is TRBJ2-5, the V gene TRBV7-3; TRBD1 is a possible D gene (5 bases). Trimming took 0 bases from V and 5 from J, leaving 13 bases between them. The CDR3 has 15 amino acids. The germline V gene has CDR1 SGHTA and CDR2 FQGTGA. DNA of the CDR3: TGTGCCAGCAGCTTAACGAGCGCCAGGGCGGAGACCCAGTACTTC. Its translation: CASSLTSARAETQYF.

The V and J genes are TRBV14 and TRBJ2-3; TRBD2 might be the D (6 bases). The CDR3 is made up of 18 amino acids. V lost 2 bases to trimming and J lost 2 bases, with 20 bases between them. CDR1 is SGHDN, CDR2 FVKESK, per germline. The CDR3 reads CASSQHQPSAGHTDTQYF. In DNA, the CDR3 is TGTGCCAGCAGCCAACATCAGCCCTCTGCGGGGCACACAGATACGCAGTATTTT.

The chain combines TRBV4-3 with TRBJ1-5, with a weak D call TRBD1 (6 bases). The CDR3 extends over 15 amino acids. V was clipped by 4 bases and J by 7 bases, with 17 bases between them. Germline values: CDR1 LGHNA, CDR2 YSLEER. CDR3 in DNA: TGCGCCAGCAGCCTGAAGCGGGGAGGGGGGCAGCCCCAGCATTTT. This sequence encodes CASSLKRGGGQPQHF.

The rearrangement uses TRBV5-1 and TRBJ2-5, with no clear D. Germline CDR1 SGHRS, CDR2 YFSETQ. There are 12 residues in the CDR3. V lost 0 bases, J lost 5 bases, and 5 bases lay in between. CDR3 protein: CASSLVPETQYF. The DNA of the CDR3 is TGCGCCAGCAGCTTGGTCCCGGAGACCCAGTACTTC. The variable domain in full, with the rest retrieved from reference TRBV5-1 and TRBJ2-5, is KAGVTQTPRYLIKTRGQQVTLSCSPISGHRSVSWYQQTPGQGLQFLFEYFSETQRNKGNFPGRFSGRQFSNSRSEMNVSTLELGDSALYLCASSLVPETQYFGPGTRLLVL.

The chain carries TRBV7-8 and TRBJ2-7; D not certain. The germline V gene has CDR1 SGHVS and CDR2 FQNEAQ. Trimming removed 2 bases at V and 3 bases at J, with 14 bases between. This CDR3 has 15 residues. The CDR3 nucleotides read TGTGCCAGCAGCTTATTCGACCAACCACGCTACGAGCAGTACTTC. Translating gives CASSLFDQPRYEQYF.

The V gene is TRBV5-1, the J gene TRBJ2-2; the D gene could be TRBD1 or TRBD2 (5 bases each). The germline CDR1 and CDR2 sequences are SGHRS and YFSETQ. The CDR3 runs 16 residues. Between the trimmed V and J ends, which lost 7 bases and 1 base, there was a span of 17 bases. The CDR3 loop is CASGGTGIENTGELFF. CDR3 coding DNA: TGCGCCAGCGGGGGAACCGGGATCGAGAACACCGGGGAGCTGTTTTTT.

The chain joins TRBV25-1 to TRBJ2-7; a weak D match, TRBD2 (6 bases). The ends were cut back, 3 bases at V and 3 bases at J, with 15 bases in the middle. CDR1 is MGHDK and CDR2 is SYGVNS in the germline V gene. The CDR3 loop spans 15 amino acids. Here the CDR3 reads CASSDPSGDDYEQYF. CDR3 coding DNA: TGTGCCAGCAGTGACCCTTCGGGGGACGACTACGAGCAGTACTTC.

This chain's CDR3 is CASSTPFNEQFF. In nucleotides, the CDR3 is TGTGCCAGCAGCACGCCTTTCAATGAGCAGTTCTTC. The chain is built from TRBV7-2 and TRBJ2-1; D is unresolved. V gave up 5 bases and J gave up 6 bases, with 8 bases separating them. Germline CDR1 and CDR2: SGHTA and FQGNSA. CDR3 length: 12 residues.

The sample holds one count of this clone. The J gene is TRBJ2-1, the V gene TRBV11-2; 9 bases are a match to TRBD1. The CDR3 consists of 18 residues. With V trimmed by 0 bases and J by 4 bases, 10 bases remained unmatched. The germline V gene has CDR1 SGHAT and CDR2 FQNNGV. CDR3 sequence: CASSLDPGTGRVYNEQFF. CDR3 nucleotide sequence: TGTGCCAGCAGCTTAGATCCCGGGACAGGGAGGGTTTACAATGAGCAGTTCTTC.

The chain combines TRBV10-3 with TRBJ1-1, with unresolved D. Trimming pared 2 bases from V and 6 bases from J, leaving 10 bases between. The CDR3 sequence is 13 residues long. Germline loops: CDR1 ENHRY, CDR2 SYGVKD. The CDR3 DNA follows: TGTGCCATCAGTGAGCCGCCCCGGTCTGAAGCTTTCTTT. Encoded protein: CAISEPPRSEAFF.

The chain joins TRBV21-1 to TRBJ2-1; no check of the table's D call, TRBD2, against the DNA was made. TRBV21-1 is given as a pseudogene. The CDR3 loop spans 15 amino acids. The CDR3 DNA reads as TGTGCCAGCAGCAAACGCCGGGAGCGGCACAATGAGCAGTTCTTC. Translation gives CASSKRRERHNEQFF.

J is TRBJ1-4 and V is TRBV10-3, with D perhaps TRBD1 (6 bases). The V and J ends lost 7 bases and 7 bases respectively, with 10 bases between them. Germline assignment: CDR1 ENHRY and CDR2 SYGVKD. The CDR3 consists of 12 residues. The DNA of the CDR3 is TGTGCCATCAAGGGGGGGGGTGAAAAACTGTTTTTT. It codes for CAIKGGGEKLFF.

The sample holds one count of this clone. This chain links TRBV10-3 with TRBJ1-5; TRBD1 matches 11 bases. Germline V gives CDR1 ENHRY, CDR2 SYGVKD. The CDR3 is made up of 15 amino acids. V shed 3 bases, J shed 6 bases, and the junction held 4 bases outside the gene matches. The CDR3 region is CAISERTGGSQPQHF. In DNA, the CDR3 is TGTGCCATCAGTGAAAGGACAGGGGGCTCTCAGCCCCAGCATTTT.

This chain joins TRBV28 and TRBJ1-1; 10 bases align to TRBD1. The CDR3 totals 15 residues. Germline V lookup: CDR1 MDHEN, CDR2 SYDVKM. Unmatched junction bases numbered 4, after V lost 5 bases and J lost 1 base. CDR3 coding DNA: TGTGCCAGCAGTCCCCGGACAGGGGGGAACACTGAAGCTTTCTTT. Translated, it gives CASSPRTGGNTEAFF.

The J gene is TRBJ1-2, the V gene TRBV28; D is ambiguous. The germline CDR1 and CDR2 sequences are MDHEN and SYDVKM. V lost 10 bases, J lost 3 bases, and 15 bases lay in between. This CDR3 comprises 13 residues. DNA of the CDR3: TGTGCCATCCTCGGACCCTCGGACTATGGCTACACCTTC. This codes for CAILGPSDYGYTF.

The chain carries TRBV7-2 and TRBJ2-6; D uncertain. The V gene lost 1 base and the J gene lost 0 bases, with 7 bases spanning the gap. The CDR3 is 16 residues long. Germline CDR1 is SGHTA and CDR2 is FQGNSA. CDR3 sequence reads: CASSLGRNSGANVLTF. DNA of the CDR3: TGTGCCAGCAGCTTAGGCAGGAACTCTGGGGCCAACGTCCTGACTTTC.

The V and J genes are TRBV27 and TRBJ1-5; D gene ambiguous. This CDR3 spans 13 amino acids. The germline gives CDR1 MNHEY, CDR2 SMNVEV (reference sequence). The V gene lost 2 bases and the J gene lost 6 bases, with 8 bases spanning the gap. The DNA for the CDR3 is TGTGCCAGCAGTTTAGCTTTAGGTCAGCCCCAGCATTTT. Translated: CASSLALGQPQHF.

The genes are TRBV9 and TRBJ2-5; no definite D call. Trimming cost V 4 bases and J 10 bases, with 17 bases left between them. This CDR3 is built from 13 residues. Looked up from germline, CDR1 is SGDLS and CDR2 is YYNGEE. The CDR3 DNA reads TGTGCCAGCAGCCCATCCCTGGACGCGGACCAGTACTTC. Translated: CASSPSLDADQYF.

A word on this clone: The germline gene is not matched at one end of the junction; a read error may be the cause. The sample carries other DNA sequences with the same CDR3. J is TRBJ2-3 and V is TRBV12-3 or TRBV12-4; 7 bases are shared with TRBD2. The CDR3 loop spans 13 amino acids. CDR3 nucleotides: TGTGCCAGCAGTCTAGCGGCCACAGATACGCAGTATTTT. This encodes CASSLAATDTQYF.

The genes are TRBV19 and TRBJ1-1; D may be TRBD1 (6 bases). This CDR3 is built from 14 residues. Per germline, CDR1 LNHDA and CDR2 SQIVND (reference sequence). Trimming left V 5 bases short and J 1 base short, with 11 bases between. For the CDR3, the DNA is TGTGCCAGTAGTGCGAGGGGGAGGAACACTGAAGCTTTCTTT. It codes for CASSARGRNTEAFF.